This paragraph covers one T cell receptor beta chain sequence. The CDR3 sequence is 20 residues long. The data originate from a study of monozygotic twins with inflammatory bowel disease. The RNA usage for each TCR library was roughly 3.5 ug of total RNA. TCRdb reworked the 5' RACE reads into one entry per CDR3 protein, no DNA. The sample has nearly 450,000 distinct CDR3 sequences; the top ten hold about 2.4%. Sequences were obtained from blood. J is TRBJ2-7 and V is TRBV21-1; TCRdb's assignment of TRBD1 cannot be checked, as there is no DNA. TRBV21-1 is deemed a pseudogene. The clonotype was recovered from a human donor with ulcerative colitis or Crohn's disease, or a healthy co-twin of an affected twin (not recorded which). The CDR3 loop is CASSKGGSGSTLWGSYEQYF.